The present T cell receptor (beta chain) was sequenced within a study of OX40 agonist ivuxolimab in advanced cancers. Study as a whole: Those enrolled were roughly 80% male, with a mean age of roughly 62 years and ages from roughly 20 to 90.

From germline, CDR1 is SEHNR and CDR2 FQNEAQ (reference sequence). The CDR3 runs 12 residues. With 4 bases removed from V and 5 bases from J, the gap between germline ends came to 9 bases. Data came from immunoSEQ multiplex PCR; TCRdb stores just in-frame clones and leaves some out. The table records 25,000 or so clones, 83% of them present only once. Sequencing was performed on CD4+ or CD8+ T cells sorted from blood, taken in a trial of the OX40 agonist ivuxolimab. This receptor was taken from an adult with an advanced solid tumor such as melanoma, head and neck, liver or kidney cancer. The chain joins TRBV7-9 to TRBJ2-7; weak D call: TRBD1 (6 bases). The CDR3 DNA sequence: TGTGCCAGCAGCTACAGGGCTGACGAGCAGTACTTC. Amino acids: CASSYRADEQYF.